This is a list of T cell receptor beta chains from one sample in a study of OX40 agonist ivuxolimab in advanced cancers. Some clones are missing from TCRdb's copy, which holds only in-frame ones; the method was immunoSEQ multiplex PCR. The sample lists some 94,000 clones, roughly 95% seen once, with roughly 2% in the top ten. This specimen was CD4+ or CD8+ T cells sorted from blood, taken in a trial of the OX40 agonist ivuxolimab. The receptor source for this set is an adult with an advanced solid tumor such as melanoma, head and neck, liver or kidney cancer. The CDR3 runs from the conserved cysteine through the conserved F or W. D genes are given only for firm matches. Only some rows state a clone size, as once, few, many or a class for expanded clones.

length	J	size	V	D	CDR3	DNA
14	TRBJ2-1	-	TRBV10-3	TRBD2	CAIRHSGTSDPQFF	TGTGCCATCAGGCACAGCGGGACCTCAGACCCGCAGTTCTTC
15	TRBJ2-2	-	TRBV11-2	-	CASSPTPRNTGELFF	TGTGCCAGCAGCCCGACTCCCCGGAACACCGGGGAGCTGTTTTTT
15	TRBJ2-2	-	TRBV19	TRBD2	CASSIISGDAGELFF	TGTGCCAGTAGTATTATTAGCGGGGACGCCGGGGAGCTGTTTTTT
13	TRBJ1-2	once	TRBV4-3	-	CASSQTGNYGYTF	TGCGCCAGCAGCCAAACGGGGAACTATGGCTACACCTTC
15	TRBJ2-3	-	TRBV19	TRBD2	CASSRTSGRTDTQYF	TGTGCCAGTAGTAGGACTAGCGGTAGGACAGATACGCAGTATTTT
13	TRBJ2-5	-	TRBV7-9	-	CASSTGNQETQYF	TGTGCCAGCAGTACAGGGAATCAAGAGACCCAGTACTTC
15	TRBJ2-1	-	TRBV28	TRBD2	CASSTGTSGYNEQFF	TGTGCCAGCAGCACCGGGACTAGCGGTTACAATGAGCAGTTCTTC
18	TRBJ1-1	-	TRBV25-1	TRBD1	CASSARWTGGPMNTEAFF	TGTGCCAGCAGCGCCCGATGGACAGGGGGCCCCATGAACACTGAAGCTTTCTTT
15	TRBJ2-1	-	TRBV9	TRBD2	CASSAGLAYYNEQFF	TGTGCCAGCAGCGCCGGACTAGCGTATTACAATGAGCAGTTCTTC
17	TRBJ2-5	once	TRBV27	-	CASSFRPLGTSQETQYF	TGTGCCAGCAGTTTTCGGCCACTAGGGACCAGTCAAGAGACCCAGTACTTC
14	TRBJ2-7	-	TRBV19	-	CASSIAGTSYEQYF	TGTGCCAGTAGTATCGCAGGTACCTCCTACGAGCAGTACTTC
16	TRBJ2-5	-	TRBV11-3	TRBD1	CASSSRGQGAIETQYF	TGTGCCAGCAGCTCTCGGGGACAGGGGGCAATAGAGACCCAGTACTTC
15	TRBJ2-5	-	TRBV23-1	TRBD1	CASSQSGDSEETQYF	TGCGCCAGCAGTCAATCAGGGGACAGCGAAGAGACCCAGTACTTC
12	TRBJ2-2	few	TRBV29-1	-	CSVWGLAGELFF	TGCAGCGTGTGGGGACTCGCCGGGGAGCTGTTTTTT
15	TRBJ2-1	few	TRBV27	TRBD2	CASSFSSGGYNEQFF	TGTGCCAGCAGCTTCTCTAGCGGGGGATACAATGAGCAGTTCTTC
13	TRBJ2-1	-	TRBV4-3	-	CASSQGSLNEQFF	TGCGCCAGCAGCCAAGGGTCCTTAAATGAGCAGTTCTTC
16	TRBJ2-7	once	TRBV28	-	CASSFDPGGAFYEQYF	TGTGCCAGCAGTTTCGACCCGGGGGGCGCTTTCTACGAGCAGTACTTC